Listed below are T cell receptor beta chains from one sample, sequenced in a study of identical twins. Each CDR3 protein is one row after TCRdb ran MiXCR on the 5' RACE reads. The sample has 200,000 to 250,000 distinct CDR3 sequences, around 6.5% seen once. These data also formed part of another study, on T cells expressing NK-cell markers.

Sequences were obtained from CD8+ T cells sorted from blood. Source of these receptors: a woman aged 18-29 years in good health. The CDR3 runs from the conserved cysteine through the conserved F or W. Each record gives: CDR3 length, J gene, clone size, V gene, CDR3 protein. A clone size is listed for some rows: how often the clone was seen (once, few, many), or a class if it is expanded.

>15|TRBJ2-7|few|TRBV20-1
CSAKPPGQSAYEQYF
>16|TRBJ1-4|few|TRBV6-2/TRBV6-3
CASSYSDAVFNEKLFF
>15|TRBJ2-7|-|TRBV27
CASSLLASGSYEQYF
>14|TRBJ2-2|few|TRBV13
CASSPQGRTGELFF
>12|TRBJ1-5|many|TRBV7-9
CASSLEGQPQHF
>14|TRBJ2-3|many|TRBV15
CATSRDKEPYTQYF
>11|TRBJ2-3|-|TRBV11-2
CASSLPGTQYF
>17|TRBJ2-3|few|TRBV7-2
CASSLPLAGPTTDTQYF
>14|TRBJ1-2|-|TRBV2
CATLLSGHNYGYTF
>16|TRBJ2-1|many|TRBV20-1
CSARGQASYSYNEQFF
>11|TRBJ1-1|many|TRBV25-1
CATLSSTEAFF
>18|TRBJ2-1|few|TRBV2
CASSGWTSGGEDYNEQFF
>15|TRBJ2-2|many|TRBV5-5
CASGLTGGLAGELFF
>15|TRBJ2-7|few|TRBV11-2
CASSFRTGGSYEQYF
>18|TRBJ2-6|-|TRBV12-3/TRBV12-4
CASIPGTGTSSGANVLTF
>12|TRBJ2-3|few|TRBV24-1
CATSEGGHTQYF
>15|TRBJ1-2|-|TRBV11-2
CASSPRTGGSYGYTF
>15|TRBJ2-5|many|TRBV6-2/TRBV6-3
CASSYGEVYQETQYF
>13|TRBJ2-5|-|TRBV30
CAWSPDSQETQYF
>12|TRBJ2-2|once|TRBV12-5
CASGLGIGELFF
>14|TRBJ2-7|few|TRBV5-6
CASTWGTGAYEQYF
>12|TRBJ2-7|-|TRBV11-2
CASSLVHYEQYF
>15|TRBJ2-2|-|TRBV7-8
CASSLGAGGPGELFF
>11|TRBJ2-1|few|TRBV11-2
CASSLTLEQFF
>13|TRBJ2-5|many|TRBV6-5
CASSYAAQETQYF
>15|TRBJ2-7|-|TRBV3-1
CASSQVWDRVYEQYF
>14|TRBJ1-2|-|TRBV4-1
CASSQVVTGYGYTF
>15|TRBJ2-1|-|TRBV6-1
CASRWTSGGYNEQFF
>12|TRBJ2-7|many|TRBV29-1
CSVHETGYEQYF
>13|TRBJ2-7|few|TRBV10-1
CASSEAGPNEQYF
>15|TRBJ2-1|-|TRBV7-2
CASRLDFSYYNEQFF
>15|TRBJ2-2|-|TRBV4-3
CASSPLGQFTGELFF
>19|TRBJ2-5|-|TRBV3-1
CASSPTPGLAGGLQETQYF
>15|TRBJ1-2|many|TRBV12-3/TRBV12-4
CASTPGAGKAYGYTF
>14|TRBJ2-1|many|TRBV7-3
CASSLGGGYNEQFF
>14|TRBJ2-1|many|TRBV5-1
CASSSSGRSGEQFF
>15|TRBJ2-3|many|TRBV12-3/TRBV12-4
CASSPWDRETDTQYF
>14|TRBJ2-2|many|TRBV20-1
CSAKGGRDTGELFF
>15|TRBJ2-7|few|TRBV10-1
CASSAGLAGNYEQYF
>15|TRBJ1-1|-|TRBV4-3
CASSQEGGPDAEAFF
>11|TRBJ2-7|many|TRBV12-3/TRBV12-4
CASTDTYEQYF
>18|TRBJ1-2|-|TRBV9
CASSVSRDRDWANYGYTF